Reported below is one TCR beta chain. The assay was immunoSEQ multiplex PCR, and TCRdb's table has in-frame clones only and misses some. Here the sample spans approximately 68,000 clones, roughly 89% being singletons. This entry comes from a study of T cell changes during pregnancy in multiple sclerosis. The CDR3 is 19 residues long. V was clipped by 3 bases and J by 1 base, with 23 bases between them. The V gene's germline CDR1 is KGHSH and CDR2 LQKENI. This rearrangement joins TRBV18 to TRBJ2-3, with TRBD2 as a possible D gene (6 bases). Sample: peripheral blood, taken in the third trimester of pregnancy. This receptor was taken from a female donor in good health, enrolled as a control in a pregnancy study. This CDR3 is CASSPRQGLSIGGTDTQYF. CDR3 sequence (DNA): TGTGCCAGCTCACCCAGGCAGGGACTTTCAATTGGGGGCACAGATACGCAGTATTTT.